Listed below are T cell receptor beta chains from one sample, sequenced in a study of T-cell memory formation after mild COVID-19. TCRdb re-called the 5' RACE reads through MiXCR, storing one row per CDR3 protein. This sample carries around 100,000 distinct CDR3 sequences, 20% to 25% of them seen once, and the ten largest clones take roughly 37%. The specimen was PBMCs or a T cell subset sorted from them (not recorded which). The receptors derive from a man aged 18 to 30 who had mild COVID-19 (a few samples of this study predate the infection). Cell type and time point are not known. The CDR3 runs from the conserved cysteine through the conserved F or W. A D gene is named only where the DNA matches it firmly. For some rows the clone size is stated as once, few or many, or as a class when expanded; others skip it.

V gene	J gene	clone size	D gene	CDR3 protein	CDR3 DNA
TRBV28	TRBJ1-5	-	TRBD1	CASRSPGTGRHQPQHF	TGTGCCAGCAGATCTCCCGGGACAGGGCGTCATCAGCCCCAGCATTTT
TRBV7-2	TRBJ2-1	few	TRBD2	CASSPTAGVGYNEQFF	TGTGCCAGCAGCCCCACAGCGGGGGTGGGGTACAATGAGCAGTTCTTC
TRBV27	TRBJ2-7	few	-	CASSLGEDYEQYF	TGTGCCAGCAGTTTGGGGGAGGACTACGAGCAGTACTTC
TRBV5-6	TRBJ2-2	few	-	CASSGRTVSNTGELFF	TGTGCCAGCAGCGGGCGGACAGTTTCCAACACCGGGGAGCTGTTTTTT
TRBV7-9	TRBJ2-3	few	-	CASSLSTDSTDTQYF	TGTGCCAGCAGCTTGAGCACCGACAGCACAGATACGCAGTATTTT
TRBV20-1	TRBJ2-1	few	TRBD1	CSAWTGGNEQFF	TGCAGTGCGTGGACAGGGGGCAATGAGCAGTTCTTC
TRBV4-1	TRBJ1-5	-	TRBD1	CASSQVDRAYQPQHF	TGCGCCAGCAGCCAAGTCGACAGGGCTTATCAGCCCCAGCATTTT
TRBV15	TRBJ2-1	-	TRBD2	CATSRAPDSSGDEQFF	TGTGCCACCAGCAGAGCCCCCGACTCTAGCGGGGATGAGCAGTTCTTC
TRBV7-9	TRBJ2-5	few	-	CASSLAVPGETQYF	TGTGCCAGCAGCTTAGCGGTCCCTGGGGAGACCCAGTACTTC
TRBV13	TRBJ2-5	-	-	CASSLVGRQETQYF	TGTGCCAGCAGCTTAGTTGGGAGACAAGAGACCCAGTACTTC
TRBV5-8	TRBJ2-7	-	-	CASRYSYEQYF	TGTGCCAGCCGGTACTCCTACGAGCAGTACTTC
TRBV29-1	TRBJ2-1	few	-	CSVEDNEQFF	TGCAGCGTTGAGGATAATGAGCAGTTCTTC
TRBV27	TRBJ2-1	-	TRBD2	CASSGWASGEGEQFF	TGTGCCAGCAGTGGGTGGGCTAGCGGGGAAGGTGAGCAGTTCTTC
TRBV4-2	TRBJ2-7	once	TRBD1	CSSSNSGTGHYEQYF	TGTTCCAGCAGCAACTCCGGGACAGGTCATTACGAGCAGTACTTC
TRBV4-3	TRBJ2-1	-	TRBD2	CASSRGGGALNEQFF	TGCGCCAGCAGCCGCGGCGGGGGGGCCCTCAATGAGCAGTTCTTC
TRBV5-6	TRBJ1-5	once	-	CASSLEGGRGQPQHF	TGTGCCAGCAGCTTGGAGGGGGGCCGTGGGCAGCCCCAGCATTTT